The entry below gives a single T cell receptor (beta chain) sequence along with its context. In germline, CDR1 is SGHDN, CDR2 FVKESK. The CDR3 runs 15 residues. Trimming shortened V by 1 base and J by 1 base, and 10 bases separated the two germline ends. The data were obtained in a study of shared clonotypes between healthy human individuals. Study at large: Each donor's CD4 naive and CD4 memory cells filled three plates apiece, CD8 naive two, and CD8 memory one.

Profiling relied on immunoSEQ multiplex PCR, and the TCRdb table lists in-frame clones only, not all of them. The table shows roughly 1,600,000 clones, with approximately 98.5% occurring only once. This chain links TRBV14 with TRBJ1-1; D is ambiguous. The sample was naive CD4+ T cells sorted from blood. The subset was: CD45RA+ positively selected. The sequence was obtained from a young man in good health. CDR3 in amino acids: CASSQALGKNTEAFF. CDR3 nucleotide sequence: TGTGCCAGCAGCCAAGCGCTCGGGAAGAACACTGAAGCTTTCTTT.